This T cell receptor beta chain originates from a study of T cells after posttransplantation cyclophosphamide (TCRdb year 2016). With respect to the entire study: Using TRB sequencing, the study followed how the T cell repertoire reconstituted after myeloablative bone marrow transplantation in which posttransplantation cyclophosphamide served as GVHD prophylaxis. In 3 patients, TRB sequencing was also performed on up to 3 more blood samples taken 2 to 5.2 years after transplant, and in several patients, pretransplant blood was also TRB-sequenced. Antigen receptor sequencing covered samples from some 35 PTCy-treated patients and over 15 of their related bone marrow donors. TRB sequencing was performed on blood from all 35 or so PTCy patients with 1-year posttransplant specimens. Because TRA and TRB clonality correlated tightly in fewer than ten samples, the subsequent TCR analyses were limited to TRB only. Public TRB sequences were checked against a database of over 3,500 sequences associated with responses to pathogens, tumor antigens, self-antigens and alloantigens. Paper-wide results and their limitations: Donor-recipient similarity was low at 1-2 months but increased during the first year, and donor CD8+ memory clones often dominated later blood repertoires. Across approximately 41 patients, TRB clonality was highly associated with recipient CMV seropositivity and CMV reactivation, and PTCy diversity was similar to diversity in CNI/methotrexate controls. The TRB repertoires of T cells infiltrating skin or the GI tract showed only limited overlap with the TRB repertoires found in blood.

The treatment or condition label, read with the paper, signifies: high-dose cyclophosphamide on days +3 and +4 as single-agent GVHD prophylaxis. Busulfan and fludarabine conditioning, a related or unrelated marrow graft, and cyclophosphamide on days +3 and +4 were given to PTCy patients. The PTCy-treated patients were drawn from a prospective, multi-institutional clinical trial. Peripheral blood and bone marrow mononuclear cells were isolated by Ficoll-Hypaque density centrifugation and cryopreserved. Genomic DNA was the input for TRB sequencing, which was run either with the immunoSEQ assay at survey resolution or with the hsTCRB kit. As for the authors' bioinformatics: Initial read processing used immunoSEQ software, and repertoire analyses used the LymphoSeq R package. Clonality was computed as 1 minus normalized Shannon entropy, and a Gini coefficient was also calculated for each TRB dataset. To infer phenotypes in unsorted samples, TRB sequences from sorted subsets of the recipient or donor were mapped onto the unsorted samples of the same recipient. Entries here come from immuneACCESS through TCRdb and include only in-frame sequences with V and J called. Some clones fail to appear in such tables; in the studies checked, an unresolved V gene covers under half of the shortfall, and the cause of the remainder is unknown. V and J calls and clone size are those listed in that table; D and trimming were worked out from the DNA. Here the sample lists around 10,000 clones, none seen once only. In total, the top ten clones hold approximately 27% of the sample.

Per the germline V gene (reference sequence), LNHDA is the CDR1 and SQIVND is the CDR2. The CDR3 runs 17 amino acids, cysteine and phenylalanine included. Left in the record is the CDR3 DNA by itself, 51 bases read in frame from the first base. The germline ends are 12 bases apart after V is trimmed by 0 bases and J by 0 bases. This clone was counted many times. Its target antigen remains unknown. Nothing much larger sits one base from this clone, and base qualities are not available. Sequenced here: PBMCs, sampled after allogeneic stem cell transplant with posttransplant cyclophosphamide. The sequence was obtained from a female patient in her forties who received an allogeneic stem cell transplant from a related donor, was CMV-positive, and had no GVHD. Following transplantation, part of the T cell population may be supplied by the graft donor rather than the patient. The chain joins TRBV19 to TRBJ2-1; possibly the D gene is TRBD1, per 6 matching bases. The DNA sequence follows: TGTGCCAGTAGTATAGACGAAACAGGGTCCTCCTACAATGAGCAGTTCTTC. It specifies CASSIDETGSSYNEQFF.